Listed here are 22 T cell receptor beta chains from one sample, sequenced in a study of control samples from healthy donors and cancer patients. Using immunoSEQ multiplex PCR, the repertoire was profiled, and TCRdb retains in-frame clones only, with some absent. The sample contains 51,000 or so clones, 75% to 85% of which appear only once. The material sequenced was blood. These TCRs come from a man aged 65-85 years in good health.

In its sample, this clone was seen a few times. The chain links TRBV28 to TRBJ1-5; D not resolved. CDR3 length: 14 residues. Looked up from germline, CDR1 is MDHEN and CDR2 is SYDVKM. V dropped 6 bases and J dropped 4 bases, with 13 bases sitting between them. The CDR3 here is CASRFLGRNQPQHF. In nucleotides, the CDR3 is TGTGCCAGCAGGTTCCTAGGAAGGAATCAGCCCCAGCATTTT.

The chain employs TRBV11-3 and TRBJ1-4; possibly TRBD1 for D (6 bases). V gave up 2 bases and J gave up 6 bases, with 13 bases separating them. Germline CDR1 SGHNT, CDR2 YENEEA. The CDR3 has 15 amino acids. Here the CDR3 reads CASSLRGATDEKLFF. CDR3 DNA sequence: TGTGCCAGCAGCTTAAGGGGGGCGACAGATGAAAAACTGTTTTTT.

The CDR3: CASSPGAGQETQYF. The CDR3 nucleotides are TGTGCCAGCTCACCAGGGGCAGGGCAAGAGACCCAGTACTTC. V is TRBV18 and J is TRBJ2-5, with D maybe TRBD1 (5 bases). The CDR3 consists of 14 residues. In germline, CDR1 is KGHSH, CDR2 LQKENI. V was clipped by 2 bases and J by 2 bases, with 9 bases between them.

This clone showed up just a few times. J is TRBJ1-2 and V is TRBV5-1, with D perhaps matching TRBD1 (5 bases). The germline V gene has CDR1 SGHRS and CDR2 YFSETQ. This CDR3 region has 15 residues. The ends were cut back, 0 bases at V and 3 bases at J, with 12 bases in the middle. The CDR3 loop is CASSLAGPTHYGYTF. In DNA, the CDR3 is TGCGCCAGCAGCTTGGCAGGGCCCACTCACTATGGCTACACCTTC.

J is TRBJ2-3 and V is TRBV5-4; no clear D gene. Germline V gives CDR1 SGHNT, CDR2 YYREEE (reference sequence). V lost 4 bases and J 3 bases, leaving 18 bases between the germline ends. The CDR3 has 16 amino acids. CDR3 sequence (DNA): TGTGCCAGCAGCCCACCGAAGGGAAAACCAACAGATACGCAGTATTTT. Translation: CASSPPKGKPTDTQYF.

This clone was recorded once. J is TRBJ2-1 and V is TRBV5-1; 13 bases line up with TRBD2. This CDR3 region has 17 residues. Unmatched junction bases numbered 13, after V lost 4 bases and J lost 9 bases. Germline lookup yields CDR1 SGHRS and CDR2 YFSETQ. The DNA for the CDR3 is TGCGCCAGCAGCCTTCTTTCAACTAGCGGGGGGGCAAGTGAGCAGTTCTTC. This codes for CASSLLSTSGGASEQFF.

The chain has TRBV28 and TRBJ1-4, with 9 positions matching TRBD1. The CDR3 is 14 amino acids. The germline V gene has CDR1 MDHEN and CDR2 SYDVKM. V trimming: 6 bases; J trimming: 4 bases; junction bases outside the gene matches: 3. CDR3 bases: TGTGCCAGCAGGGGGACAGGGTTTAATGAAAAACTGTTTTTT. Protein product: CASRGTGFNEKLFF.

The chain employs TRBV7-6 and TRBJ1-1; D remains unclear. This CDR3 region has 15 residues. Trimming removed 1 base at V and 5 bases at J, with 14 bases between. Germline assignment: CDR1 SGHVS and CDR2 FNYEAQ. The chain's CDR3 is CASSLGEGGLTEAFF. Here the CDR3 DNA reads TGTGCCAGCAGCTTAGGGGAGGGCGGGTTGACTGAAGCTTTCTTT.

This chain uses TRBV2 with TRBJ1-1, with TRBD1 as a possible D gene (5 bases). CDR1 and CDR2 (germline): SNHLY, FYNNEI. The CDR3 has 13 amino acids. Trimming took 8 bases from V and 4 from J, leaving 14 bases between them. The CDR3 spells CASEVGQGTEAFF. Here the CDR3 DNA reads TGTGCCAGCGAGGTAGGGCAGGGCACTGAAGCTTTCTTT.

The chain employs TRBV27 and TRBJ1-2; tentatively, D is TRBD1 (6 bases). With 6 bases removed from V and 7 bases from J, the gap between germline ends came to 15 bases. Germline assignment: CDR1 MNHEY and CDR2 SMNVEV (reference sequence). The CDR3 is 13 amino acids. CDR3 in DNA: TGTGCCAGCAGCTGGGGGATAGGGGGTGGCTACACCTTC. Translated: CASSWGIGGGYTF.

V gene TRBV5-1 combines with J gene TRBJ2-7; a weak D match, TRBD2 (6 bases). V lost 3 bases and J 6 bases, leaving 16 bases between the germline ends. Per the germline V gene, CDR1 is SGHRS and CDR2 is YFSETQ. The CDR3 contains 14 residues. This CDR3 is CASSSRDWGGEQYF. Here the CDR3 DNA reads TGCGCCAGCAGCTCCCGGGACTGGGGTGGCGAGCAGTACTTC.

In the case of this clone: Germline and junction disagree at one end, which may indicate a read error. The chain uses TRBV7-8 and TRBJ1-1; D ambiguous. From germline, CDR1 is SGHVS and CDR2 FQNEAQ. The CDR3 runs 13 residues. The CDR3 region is CANSLYLVTEAFF. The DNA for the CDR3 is TGTGCCAACAGCTTATACCTTGTTACTGAAGCTTTCTTT.

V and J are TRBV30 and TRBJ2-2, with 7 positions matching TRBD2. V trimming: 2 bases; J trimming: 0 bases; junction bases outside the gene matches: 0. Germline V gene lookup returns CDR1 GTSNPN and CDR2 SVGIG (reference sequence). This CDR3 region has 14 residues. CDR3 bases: TGTGCCTGGAGTCGGGGGGCGAACACCGGGGAGCTGTTTTTT. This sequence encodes CAWSRGANTGELFF.

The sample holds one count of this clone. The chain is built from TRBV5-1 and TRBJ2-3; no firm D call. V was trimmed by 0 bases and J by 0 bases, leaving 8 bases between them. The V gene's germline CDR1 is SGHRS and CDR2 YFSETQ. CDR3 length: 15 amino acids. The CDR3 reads CASSLGLSSTDTQYF. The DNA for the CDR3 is TGCGCCAGCAGCTTGGGACTCTCTAGCACAGATACGCAGTATTTT. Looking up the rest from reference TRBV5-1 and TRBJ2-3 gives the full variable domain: KAGVTQTPRYLIKTRGQQVTLSCSPISGHRSVSWYQQTPGQGLQFLFEYFSETQRNKGNFPGRFSGRQFSNSRSEMNVSTLELGDSALYLCASSLGLSSTDTQYFGPGTRLTVL.

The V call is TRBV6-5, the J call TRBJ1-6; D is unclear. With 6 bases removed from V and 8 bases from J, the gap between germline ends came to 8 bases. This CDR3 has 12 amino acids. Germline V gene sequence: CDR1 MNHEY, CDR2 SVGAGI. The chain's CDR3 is CASRDGDSPLHF. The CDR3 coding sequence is TGTGCCAGCAGGGACGGGGATTCACCCCTCCACTTT.

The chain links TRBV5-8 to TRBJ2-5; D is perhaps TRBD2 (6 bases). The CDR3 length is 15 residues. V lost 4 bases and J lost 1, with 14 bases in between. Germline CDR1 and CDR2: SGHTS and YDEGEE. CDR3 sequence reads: CASSRSGLGQETQYF. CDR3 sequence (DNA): TGTGCCAGCAGCCGATCGGGACTTGGCCAAGAGACCCAGTACTTC.

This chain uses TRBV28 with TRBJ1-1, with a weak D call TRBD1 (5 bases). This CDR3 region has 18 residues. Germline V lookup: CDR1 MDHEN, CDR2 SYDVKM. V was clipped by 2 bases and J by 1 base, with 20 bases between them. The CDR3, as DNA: TGTGCCAGCAGTTTACCGCCATTGTACAGGCAGGGGAACACTGAAGCTTTCTTT. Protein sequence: CASSLPPLYRQGNTEAFF. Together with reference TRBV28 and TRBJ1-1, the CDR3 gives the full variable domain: DVKVTQSSRYLVKRTGEKVFLECVQDMDHENMFWYRQDPGLGLRLIYFSYDVKMKEKGDIPEGYSVSREKKERFSLILESASTNQTSMYLCASSLPPLYRQGNTEAFFGQGTRLTVV.

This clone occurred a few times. In DNA, the CDR3 is TGTGCCAGCAGTGGTAGACAGAGCGCAGACTCTGGGGCCAACGTCCTGACTTTC. The encoded protein is CASSGRQSADSGANVLTF. The chain employs TRBV27 and TRBJ2-6, with D tentatively TRBD1 (5 bases). V was cut by 5 bases and J by 0 bases, with 17 bases left in between. Looked up from germline, CDR1 is MNHEY and CDR2 is SMNVEV (reference sequence). This CDR3 comprises 18 residues.

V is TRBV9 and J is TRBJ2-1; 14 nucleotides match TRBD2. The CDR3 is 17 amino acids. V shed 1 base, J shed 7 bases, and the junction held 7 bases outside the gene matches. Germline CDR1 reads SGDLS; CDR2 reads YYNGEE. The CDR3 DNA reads TGTGCCAGCAGCGTATCGGGGACTAGCGGGAGTGGGAATGAGCAGTTCTTC. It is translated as CASSVSGTSGSGNEQFF.

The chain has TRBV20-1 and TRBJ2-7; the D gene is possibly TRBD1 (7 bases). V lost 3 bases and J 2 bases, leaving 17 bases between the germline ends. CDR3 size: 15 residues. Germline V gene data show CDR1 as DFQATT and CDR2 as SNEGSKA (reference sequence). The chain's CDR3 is CSASKGAGQTYEQYF. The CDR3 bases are TGCAGTGCTAGTAAGGGTGCGGGACAGACCTACGAGCAGTACTTC.

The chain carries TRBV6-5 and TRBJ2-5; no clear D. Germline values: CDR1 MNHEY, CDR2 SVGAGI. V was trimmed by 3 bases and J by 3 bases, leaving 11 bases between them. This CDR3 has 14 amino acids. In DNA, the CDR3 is TGTGCCAGCAGTTATAGTCCCGCTGAAGAGACCCAGTACTTC. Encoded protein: CASSYSPAEETQYF.

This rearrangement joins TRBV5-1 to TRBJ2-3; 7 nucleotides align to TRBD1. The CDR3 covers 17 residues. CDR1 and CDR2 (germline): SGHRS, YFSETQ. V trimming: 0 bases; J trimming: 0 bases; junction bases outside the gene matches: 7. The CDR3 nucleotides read TGCGCCAGCAGCTTGGCGGTTGAGGGGGCGAGCACAGATACGCAGTATTTT. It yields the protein CASSLAVEGASTDTQYF.